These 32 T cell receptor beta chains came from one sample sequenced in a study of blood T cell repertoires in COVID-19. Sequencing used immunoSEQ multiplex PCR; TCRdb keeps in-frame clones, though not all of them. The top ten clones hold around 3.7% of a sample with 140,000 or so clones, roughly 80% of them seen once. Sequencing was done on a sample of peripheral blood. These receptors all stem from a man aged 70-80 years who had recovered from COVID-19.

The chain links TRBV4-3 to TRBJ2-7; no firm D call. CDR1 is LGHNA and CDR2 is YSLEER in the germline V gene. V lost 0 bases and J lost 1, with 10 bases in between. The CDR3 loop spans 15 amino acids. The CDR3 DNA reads TGCGCCAGCAGCCAAGATCCGGCTAGTTCCTACGAGCAGTACTTC. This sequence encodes CASSQDPASSYEQYF.

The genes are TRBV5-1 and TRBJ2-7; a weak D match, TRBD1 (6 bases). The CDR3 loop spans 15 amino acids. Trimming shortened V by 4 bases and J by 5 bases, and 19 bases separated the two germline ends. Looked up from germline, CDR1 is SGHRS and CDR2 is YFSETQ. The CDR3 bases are TGCGCCAGCAGCCCTTACTTCCTACAGGGAAACGAGCAGTACTTC. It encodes CASSPYFLQGNEQYF.

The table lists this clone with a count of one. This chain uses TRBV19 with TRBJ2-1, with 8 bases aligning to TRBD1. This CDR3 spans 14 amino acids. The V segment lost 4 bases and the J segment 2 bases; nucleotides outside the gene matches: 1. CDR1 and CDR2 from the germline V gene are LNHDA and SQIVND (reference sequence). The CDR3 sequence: CASSTGGAYNEQFF. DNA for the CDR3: TGTGCCAGTAGTACAGGGGGCGCCTACAATGAGCAGTTCTTC.

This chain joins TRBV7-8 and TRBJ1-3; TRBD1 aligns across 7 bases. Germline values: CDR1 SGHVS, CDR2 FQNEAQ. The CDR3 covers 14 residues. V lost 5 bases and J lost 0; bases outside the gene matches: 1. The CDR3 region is CASSRDSSGNTIYF. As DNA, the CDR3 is TGTGCCAGCAGCCGGGACAGCTCTGGAAACACCATATATTTT.

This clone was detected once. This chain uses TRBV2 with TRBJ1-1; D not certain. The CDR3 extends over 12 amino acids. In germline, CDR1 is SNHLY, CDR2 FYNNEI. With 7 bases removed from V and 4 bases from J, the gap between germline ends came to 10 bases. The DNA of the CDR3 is TGTGCCAGCATGGCGGGGTCCACTGAAGCTTTCTTT. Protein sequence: CASMAGSTEAFF.

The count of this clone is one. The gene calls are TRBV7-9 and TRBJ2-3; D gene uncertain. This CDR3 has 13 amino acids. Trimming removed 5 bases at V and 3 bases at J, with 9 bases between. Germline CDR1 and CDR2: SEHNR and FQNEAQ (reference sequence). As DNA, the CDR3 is TGTGCCAGCAGCCCTGGTCGGACAGATACGCAGTATTTT. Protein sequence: CASSPGRTDTQYF.

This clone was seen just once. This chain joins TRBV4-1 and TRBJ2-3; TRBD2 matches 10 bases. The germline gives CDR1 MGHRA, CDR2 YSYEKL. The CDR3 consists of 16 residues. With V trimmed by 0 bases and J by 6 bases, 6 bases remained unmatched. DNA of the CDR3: TGCGCCAGCAGCCAAGATCTCGGACTAGCGGAGGATACGCAGTATTTT. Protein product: CASSQDLGLAEDTQYF.

CDR3 sequence (DNA): TGTGCCACCCTCAATGCGGGAGAGTTCACAGATACGCAGTATTTT. Translated: CATLNAGEFTDTQYF. The chain has TRBV10-3 and TRBJ2-3, with 7 bases identical to TRBD2. This CDR3 region has 15 residues. J was trimmed by 2 bases and V by 10 bases; bases with no gene match: 12. CDR1 is ENHRY and CDR2 is SYGVKD in the germline V gene.

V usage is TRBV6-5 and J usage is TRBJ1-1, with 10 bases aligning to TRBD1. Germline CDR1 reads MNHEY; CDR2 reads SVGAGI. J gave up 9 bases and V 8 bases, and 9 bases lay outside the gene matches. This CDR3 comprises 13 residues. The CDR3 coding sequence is TGTGCCAGCTTGGGGACAGGGGTACGCAAAGCTTTCTTT. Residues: CASLGTGVRKAFF.

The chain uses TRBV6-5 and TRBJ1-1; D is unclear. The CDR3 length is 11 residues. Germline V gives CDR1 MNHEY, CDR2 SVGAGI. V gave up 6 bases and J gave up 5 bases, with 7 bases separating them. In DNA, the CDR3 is TGTGCCAGCAGCCCGGGGACTGAAGCTTTCTTT. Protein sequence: CASSPGTEAFF.

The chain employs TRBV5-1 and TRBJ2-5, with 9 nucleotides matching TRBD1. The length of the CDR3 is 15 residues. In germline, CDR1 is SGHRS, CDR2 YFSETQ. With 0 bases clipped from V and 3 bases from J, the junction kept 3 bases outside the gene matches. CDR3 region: CASSLGTGAEETQYF. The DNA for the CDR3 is TGCGCCAGCAGCTTGGGGACAGGGGCCGAAGAGACCCAGTACTTC.

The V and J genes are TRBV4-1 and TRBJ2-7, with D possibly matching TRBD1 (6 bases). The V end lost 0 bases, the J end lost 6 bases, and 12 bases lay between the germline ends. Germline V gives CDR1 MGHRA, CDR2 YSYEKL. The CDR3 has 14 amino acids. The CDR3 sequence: CASSQEDSPGEQYF. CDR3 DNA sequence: TGCGCCAGCAGCCAAGAGGACAGCCCGGGCGAGCAGTACTTC.

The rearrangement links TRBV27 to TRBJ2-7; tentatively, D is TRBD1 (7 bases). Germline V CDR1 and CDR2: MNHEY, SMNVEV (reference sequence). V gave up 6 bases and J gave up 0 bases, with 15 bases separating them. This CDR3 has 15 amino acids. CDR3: CASSQGGDSSYEQYF. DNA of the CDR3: TGTGCCAGCAGCCAGGGCGGGGACAGCTCCTACGAGCAGTACTTC.

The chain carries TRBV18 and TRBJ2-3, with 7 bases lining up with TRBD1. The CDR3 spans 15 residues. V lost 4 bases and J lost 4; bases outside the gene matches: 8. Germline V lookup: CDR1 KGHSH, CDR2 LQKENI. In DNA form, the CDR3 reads TGTGCCAGCTCACAACAGGGGACCCTCGCAGATACGCAGTATTTT. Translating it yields CASSQQGTLADTQYF.

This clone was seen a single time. The CDR3 reads CASSHQNTEAFF. The CDR3 DNA follows: TGCGCCAGCAGCCACCAAAACACTGAAGCTTTCTTT. The V and J genes are TRBV4-1 and TRBJ1-1, with D unresolved. The germline CDR1 and CDR2 sequences are MGHRA and YSYEKL. Trimming removed 3 bases from V and 2 bases from J, with 4 bases in between. This CDR3 spans 12 amino acids.

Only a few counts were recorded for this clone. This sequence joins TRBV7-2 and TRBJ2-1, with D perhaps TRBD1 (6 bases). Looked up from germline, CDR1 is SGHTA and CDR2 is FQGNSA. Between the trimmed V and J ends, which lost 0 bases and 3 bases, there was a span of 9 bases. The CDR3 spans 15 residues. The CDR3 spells CASSLAQGGYNEQFF. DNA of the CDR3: TGTGCCAGCAGCTTAGCACAGGGTGGCTACAATGAGCAGTTCTTC.

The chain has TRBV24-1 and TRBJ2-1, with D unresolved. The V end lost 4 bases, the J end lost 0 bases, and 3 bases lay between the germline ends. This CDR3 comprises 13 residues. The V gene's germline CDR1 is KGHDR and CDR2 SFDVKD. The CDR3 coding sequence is TGTGCCACCAGTGAGAGCTCCTACAATGAGCAGTTCTTC. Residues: CATSESSYNEQFF.

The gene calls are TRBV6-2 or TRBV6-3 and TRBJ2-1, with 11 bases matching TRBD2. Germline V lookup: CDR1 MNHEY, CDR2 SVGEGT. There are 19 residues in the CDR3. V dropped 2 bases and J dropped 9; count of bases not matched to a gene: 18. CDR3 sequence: CASSYPRFVLAGASGEQFF. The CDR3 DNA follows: TGTGCCAGCAGTTACCCGCGTTTCGTACTAGCGGGAGCGTCGGGTGAGCAGTTCTTC.

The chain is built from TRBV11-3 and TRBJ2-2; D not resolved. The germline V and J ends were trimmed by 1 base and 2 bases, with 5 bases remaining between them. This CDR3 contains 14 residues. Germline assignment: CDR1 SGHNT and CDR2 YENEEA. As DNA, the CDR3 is TGTGCCAGCAGCTTAGGGGCAAACACCGGGGAGCTGTTTTTT. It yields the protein CASSLGANTGELFF.

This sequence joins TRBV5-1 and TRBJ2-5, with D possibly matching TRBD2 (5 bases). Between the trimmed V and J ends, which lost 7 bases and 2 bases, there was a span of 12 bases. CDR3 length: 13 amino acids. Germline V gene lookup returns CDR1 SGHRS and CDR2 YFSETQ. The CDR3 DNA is TGCGCCAGCGTCGGGGTTCCACAAGAGACCCAGTACTTC. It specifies CASVGVPQETQYF.

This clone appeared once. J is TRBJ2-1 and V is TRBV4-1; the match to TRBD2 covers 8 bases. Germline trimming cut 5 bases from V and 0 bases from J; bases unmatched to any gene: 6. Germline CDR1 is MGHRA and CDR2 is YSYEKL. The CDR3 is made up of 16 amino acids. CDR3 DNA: TGCGCCAGCAGCACCTTAGCGGGGAGCTCCTACAATGAGCAGTTCTTC. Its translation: CASSTLAGSSYNEQFF.

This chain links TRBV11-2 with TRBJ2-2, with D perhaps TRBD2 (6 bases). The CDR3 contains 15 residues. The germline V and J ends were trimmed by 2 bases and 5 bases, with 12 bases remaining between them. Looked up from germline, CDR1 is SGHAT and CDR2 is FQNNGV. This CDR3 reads CASSLLAGSTGELFF. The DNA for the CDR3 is TGTGCCAGCAGCTTATTGGCGGGATCGACCGGGGAGCTGTTTTTT. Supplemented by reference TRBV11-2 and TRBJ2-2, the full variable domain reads EAGVAQSPRYKIIEKRQSVAFWCNPISGHATLYWYQQILGQGPKLLIQFQNNGVVDDSQLPKDRFSAERLKGVDSTLKIQPAKLEDSAVYLCASSLLAGSTGELFFGEGSRLTVL.

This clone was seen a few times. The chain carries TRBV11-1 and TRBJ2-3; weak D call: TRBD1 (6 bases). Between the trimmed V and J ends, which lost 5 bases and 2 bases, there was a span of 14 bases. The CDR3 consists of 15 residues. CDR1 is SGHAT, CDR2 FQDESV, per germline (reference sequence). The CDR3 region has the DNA TGTGCCAGCAGCCCAACAGGGAACCCCACAGATACGCAGTATTTT. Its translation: CASSPTGNPTDTQYF.

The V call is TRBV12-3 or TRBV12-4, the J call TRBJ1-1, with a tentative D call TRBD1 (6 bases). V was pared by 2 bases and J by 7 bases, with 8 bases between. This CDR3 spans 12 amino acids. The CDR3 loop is CASSLTGIEAFF. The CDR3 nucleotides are TGTGCCAGCAGTTTAACAGGGATTGAAGCTTTCTTT.

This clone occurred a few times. The CDR3 protein is CASSPAGGKNIQYF. As DNA, the CDR3 is TGTGCCAGCTCACCAGCAGGGGGCAAAAACATTCAGTACTTC. V usage is TRBV18 and J usage is TRBJ2-4, with TRBD1 matching over 7 bases. The CDR3 spans 14 residues. Germline V lookup: CDR1 KGHSH, CDR2 LQKENI. V dropped 2 bases and J dropped 3; count of bases not matched to a gene: 1.

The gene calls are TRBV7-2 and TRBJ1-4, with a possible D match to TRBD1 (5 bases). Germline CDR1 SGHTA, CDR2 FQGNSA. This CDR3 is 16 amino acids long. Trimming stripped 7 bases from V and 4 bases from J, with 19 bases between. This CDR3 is CASTPSPQGVNEKLFF. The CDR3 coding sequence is TGTGCCAGCACCCCTTCGCCCCAGGGTGTTAATGAAAAACTGTTTTTT.

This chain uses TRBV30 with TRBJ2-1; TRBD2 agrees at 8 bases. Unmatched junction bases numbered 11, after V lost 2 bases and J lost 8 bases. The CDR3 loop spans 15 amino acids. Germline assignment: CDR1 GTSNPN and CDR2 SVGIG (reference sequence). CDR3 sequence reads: CAWSYREGPGDEQFF. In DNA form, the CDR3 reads TGTGCCTGGAGTTACCGGGAGGGCCCTGGGGATGAGCAGTTCTTC.

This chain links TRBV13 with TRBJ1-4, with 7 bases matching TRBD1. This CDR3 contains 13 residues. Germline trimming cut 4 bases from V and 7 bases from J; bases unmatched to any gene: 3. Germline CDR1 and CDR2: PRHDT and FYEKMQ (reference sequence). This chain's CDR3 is CASSYRGSEKLFF. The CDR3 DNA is TGTGCCAGCAGCTACAGGGGATCTGAAAAACTGTTTTTT.

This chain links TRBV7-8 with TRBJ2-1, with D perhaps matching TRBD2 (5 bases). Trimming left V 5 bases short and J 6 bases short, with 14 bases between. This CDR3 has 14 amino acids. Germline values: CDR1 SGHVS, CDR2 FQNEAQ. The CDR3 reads CASSPPTSGNEQFF. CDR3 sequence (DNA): TGTGCCAGCAGCCCTCCCACCAGCGGCAATGAGCAGTTCTTC.

The CDR3 here is CASSFDSYGYTF. DNA for the CDR3: TGTGCCAGCAGTTTTGACAGCTATGGCTACACCTTC. V gene TRBV12-3 or TRBV12-4 combines with J gene TRBJ1-2; maybe TRBD1 (5 bases). This CDR3 region has 12 residues. Trimming removed 3 bases at V and 4 bases at J, with 6 bases between.

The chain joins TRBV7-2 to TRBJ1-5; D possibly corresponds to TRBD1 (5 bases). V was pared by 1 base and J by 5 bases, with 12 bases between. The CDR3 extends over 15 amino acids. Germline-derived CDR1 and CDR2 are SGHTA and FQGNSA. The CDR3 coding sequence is TGTGCCAGCAGCTTAGACGGGGGTGGTTATCAGCCCCAGCATTTT. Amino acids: CASSLDGGGYQPQHF. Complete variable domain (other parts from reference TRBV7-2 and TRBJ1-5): GAGVSQSPSNKVTEKGKDVELRCDPISGHTALYWYRQSLGQGLEFLIYFQGNSAPDKSGLPSDRFSAERTGGSVSTLTIQRTQQEDSAVYLCASSLDGGGYQPQHFGDGTRLSIL.

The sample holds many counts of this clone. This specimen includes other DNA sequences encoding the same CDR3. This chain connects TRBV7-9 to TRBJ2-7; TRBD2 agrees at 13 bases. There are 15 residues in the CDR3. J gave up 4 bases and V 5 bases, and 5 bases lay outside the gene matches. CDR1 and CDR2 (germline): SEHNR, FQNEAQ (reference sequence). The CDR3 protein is CASSPRTSGSYEQYF. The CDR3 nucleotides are TGTGCCAGCAGCCCCCGGACTAGCGGGAGTTACGAGCAGTACTTC.